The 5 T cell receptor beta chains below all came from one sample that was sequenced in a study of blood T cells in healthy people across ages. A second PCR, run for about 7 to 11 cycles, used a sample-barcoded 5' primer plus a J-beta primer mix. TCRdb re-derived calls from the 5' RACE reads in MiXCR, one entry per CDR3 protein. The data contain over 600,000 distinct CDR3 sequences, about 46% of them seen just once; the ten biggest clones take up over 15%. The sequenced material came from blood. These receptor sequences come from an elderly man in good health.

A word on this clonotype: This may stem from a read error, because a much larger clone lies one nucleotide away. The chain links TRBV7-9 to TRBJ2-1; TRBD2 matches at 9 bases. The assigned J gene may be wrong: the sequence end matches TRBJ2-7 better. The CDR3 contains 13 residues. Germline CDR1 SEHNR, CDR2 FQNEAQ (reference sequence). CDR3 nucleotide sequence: TGCTCGAGCGGGGGGAGCTCCTACAATGAGCAGTACTTC. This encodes CSSGGSSYNEQYF.

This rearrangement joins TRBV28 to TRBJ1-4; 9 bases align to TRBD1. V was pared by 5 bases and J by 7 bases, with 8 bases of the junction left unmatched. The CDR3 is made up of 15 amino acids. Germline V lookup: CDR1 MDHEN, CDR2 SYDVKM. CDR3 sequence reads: CASSPPGQGFEKLFF. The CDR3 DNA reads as TGTGCCAGCAGTCCACCGGGACAGGGATTTGAAAAACTGTTTTTT.

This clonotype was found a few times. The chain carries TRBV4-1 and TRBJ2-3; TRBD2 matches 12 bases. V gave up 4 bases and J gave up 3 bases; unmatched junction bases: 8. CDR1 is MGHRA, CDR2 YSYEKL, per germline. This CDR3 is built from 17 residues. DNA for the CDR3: TGCGCCAGCAGCCGGATGACTAGCGGGAGTCGGACAGATACGCAGTATTTT. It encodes CASSRMTSGSRTDTQYF.

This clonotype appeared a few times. In nucleotides, the CDR3 is TGTGCCAGCAGCTTAGTGGGACAGGGCAACAATGAGCAGTTCTTC. Translating gives CASSLVGQGNNEQFF. V gene TRBV13 combines with J gene TRBJ2-1; 9 bases match TRBD1. The germline V gene has CDR1 PRHDT and CDR2 FYEKMQ (reference sequence). CDR3 length: 15 amino acids. After removal of 1 base from V and 5 bases from J, the junction contained 3 bases not matched to a gene.

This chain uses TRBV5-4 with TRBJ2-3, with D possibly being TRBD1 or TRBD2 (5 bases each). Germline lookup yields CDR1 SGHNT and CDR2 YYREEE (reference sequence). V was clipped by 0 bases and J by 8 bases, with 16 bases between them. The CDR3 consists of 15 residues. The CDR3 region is CASSLGGGSQGTQYF. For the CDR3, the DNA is TGTGCCAGCAGCTTGGGGGGTGGGAGTCAGGGTACGCAGTATTTT.